What follows are 10 T cell receptor beta chains derived from one specimen sequenced in a study of T cell repertoires in cytomegalovirus infection. A single record per CDR3 protein comes from TCRdb applying MiXCR to the reads. The sample lists about 98,000 distinct CDR3 sequences; approximately 15% were seen once. The sample comprised PBMCs. The receptors shown here come from a human donor in good health (CMV status not recorded). Some clones in this sample may be carry-over from other donors' samples.

This clonotype was seen ten or more times. The rearrangement joins TRBV18 to TRBJ2-3; the D gene is possibly TRBD1 (6 bases). The CDR3 is 17 amino acids. Germline lookup yields CDR1 KGHSH and CDR2 LQKENI. V lost 5 bases to trimming and J lost 3 bases, with 21 bases between them. This CDR3 is CASSVPGTSTGTDTQYF. CDR3 nucleotide sequence: TGTGCCAGCTCAGTACCCGGGACATCTACAGGGACAGATACGCAGTATTTT.

This clonotype has ten or more counts. The chain uses TRBV10-3 and TRBJ1-6; D unresolved. Germline lookup yields CDR1 ENHRY and CDR2 SYGVKD. The CDR3 is 16 amino acids. The V end was cut by 6 bases, the J end by 8 bases, with 20 bases between. CDR3 nucleotide sequence: TGTGCCATCAGCGTATCCCCCGGACGGAATGATTCACCCCTCCACTTT. This sequence encodes CAISVSPGRNDSPLHF.

V and J are TRBV2 and TRBJ1-5; no reliable D call. This CDR3 has 14 residues. V dropped 7 bases and J dropped 0 bases, with 10 bases sitting between them. Germline CDR1 reads SNHLY; CDR2 reads FYNNEI. The CDR3 is CASTPYNSNQPQHF. The CDR3 DNA sequence: TGTGCCAGCACTCCCTACAATAGCAATCAGCCCCAGCATTTT.

This clonotype was seen many times. The chain recombines TRBV7-2 with TRBJ2-3, with 9 bases lining up with TRBD2. Germline assignment: CDR1 SGHTA and CDR2 FQGNSA. The CDR3 is 15 amino acids. V lost 3 bases to trimming and J lost 4 bases; unmatched junction nucleotides: 5. The chain's CDR3 is CASSLGLATADTQYF. DNA of the CDR3: TGTGCCAGCAGCTTGGGACTAGCAACTGCAGATACGCAGTATTTT. The entire variable domain, with the rest obtained from reference TRBV7-2 and TRBJ2-3, is as follows: GAGVSQSPSNKVTEKGKDVELRCDPISGHTALYWYRQSLGQGLEFLIYFQGNSAPDKSGLPSDRFSAERTGGSVSTLTIQRTQQEDSAVYLCASSLGLATADTQYFGPGTRLTVL.

Turning to this clonotype: A read error may be the cause here, since a much bigger clone is one base away. The genes are TRBV19 and TRBJ1-4; 8 bases line up with TRBD1. The CDR3 has 15 amino acids. Germline values: CDR1 LNHDA, CDR2 SQIVND (reference sequence). In nucleotides, the CDR3 is TGTGGCAGTAGTACTCCGGGACAGGAGGATGAAAAACTGTTTTTT. It codes for CGSSTPGQEDEKLFF.

This clonotype has more than one count but fewer than ten. This chain joins TRBV5-8 and TRBJ2-5; TRBD2 is a possible D gene (5 bases). This CDR3 is built from 13 residues. CDR1 is SGHTS and CDR2 is YDEGEE in the germline V gene. V lost 2 bases and J lost 2, with 7 bases in between. The chain's CDR3 is CASSFGLQETQYF. In DNA, the CDR3 is TGTGCCAGCAGCTTCGGACTGCAAGAGACCCAGTACTTC.

The chain is built from TRBV6-6 and TRBJ2-3; D may be TRBD2 (6 bases). The V end lost 0 bases, the J end lost 4 bases, and 8 bases lay between the germline ends. Germline loops: CDR1 MNHNY, CDR2 SVGAGI (reference sequence). The length of the CDR3 is 14 residues. CDR3 in amino acids: CASSYSGGADTQYF. In nucleotides, the CDR3 is TGTGCCAGCAGTTACTCAGGCGGGGCAGATACGCAGTATTTT.

The CDR3 bases are TGTGCCAGCTGCGATCGTCCGAATGAGCAGTTCTTC. Amino acid sequence: CASCDRPNEQFF. This chain connects TRBV2 to TRBJ2-1; D not certain. This CDR3 has 12 residues. CDR1 SNHLY and CDR2 FYNNEI come from the germline V gene. The V end was cut by 8 bases, the J end by 7 bases, with 12 bases between.

This clonotype was seen more than once but under ten times. The chain carries TRBV10-3 and TRBJ2-3; D possibly corresponds to TRBD2 (5 bases). The V gene lost 5 bases and the J gene lost 0 bases, with 15 bases spanning the gap. The CDR3 extends over 16 amino acids. The germline gives CDR1 ENHRY, CDR2 SYGVKD. CDR3 sequence reads: CAISQPGILSTDTQYF. The CDR3 coding sequence is TGTGCCATCAGTCAACCCGGGATACTAAGCACAGATACGCAGTATTTT.

The table lists this clonotype with many counts. This chain uses TRBV29-1 with TRBJ1-2; tentative D call: TRBD1 (5 bases). CDR1 and CDR2 from the germline V gene are SQVTM and ANQGSEA. Trimming left V 5 bases short and J 6 bases short, with 10 bases between. The CDR3 loop spans 11 amino acids. The CDR3 nucleotides read TGCAGCGTTCAGGGAGTGGATGGCTACACCTTC. The encoded protein is CSVQGVDGYTF.